This TCR beta chain was captured by sequencing in a study of T cells in Graves' hyperthyroidism and ophthalmopathy. The overall study: The initial diagnosis was the point when peripheral blood was collected, ahead of any treatment.

At least ten counts were recorded for this clonotype. The antigen remains undetermined. Researchers amplified the TCR beta CDR3 regions from RNA transcripts. The HTBI primer set was used in a first-round RT-PCR of the TCR CDR3. TCRdb called the multiplex PCR reads again in MiXCR, with one record for every CDR3 protein. Among some 600,000 distinct CDR3 sequences, approximately 15% were seen once, and the ten largest hold less than 6%. General study results and limits: Ophthalmopathy stood apart from stable hyperthyroidism in a 13 V-J model.

The blood sample was taken at first hyperthyroidism diagnosis, before any ophthalmopathy symptoms. After removal of 5 bases from V and 6 bases from J, the junction contained 6 bases not matched to a gene. Germline CDR1 is SNHLY and CDR2 is FYNNEI. The CDR3 length is 16 residues. The receptor's source is a woman under 40 with Graves' hyperthyroidism that later progressed to Graves' ophthalmopathy. The V and J genes are TRBV2 and TRBJ2-2; 13 bases agree with TRBD2. The sample taken for sequencing was blood. The CDR3 spells CASSWTSGGRSGELFF. CDR3 nucleotides: TGTGCCAGCAGTTGGACTAGCGGGGGCCGTTCCGGGGAGCTGTTTTTT.